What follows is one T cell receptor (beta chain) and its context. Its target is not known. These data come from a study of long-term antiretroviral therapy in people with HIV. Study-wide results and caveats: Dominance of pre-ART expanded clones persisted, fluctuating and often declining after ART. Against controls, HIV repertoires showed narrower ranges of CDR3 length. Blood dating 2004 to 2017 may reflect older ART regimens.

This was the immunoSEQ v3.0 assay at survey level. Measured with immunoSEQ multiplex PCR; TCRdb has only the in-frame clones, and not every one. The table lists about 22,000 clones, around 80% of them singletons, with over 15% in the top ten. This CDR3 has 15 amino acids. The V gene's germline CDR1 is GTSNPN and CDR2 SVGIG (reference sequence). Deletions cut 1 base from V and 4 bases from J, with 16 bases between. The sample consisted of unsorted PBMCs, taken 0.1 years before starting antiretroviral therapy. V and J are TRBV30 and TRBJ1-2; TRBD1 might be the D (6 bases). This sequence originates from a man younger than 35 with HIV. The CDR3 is CAWSARQVAAYGYTF. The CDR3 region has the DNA TGTGCCTGGAGTGCCCGACAGGTCGCGGCCTATGGCTACACCTTC.